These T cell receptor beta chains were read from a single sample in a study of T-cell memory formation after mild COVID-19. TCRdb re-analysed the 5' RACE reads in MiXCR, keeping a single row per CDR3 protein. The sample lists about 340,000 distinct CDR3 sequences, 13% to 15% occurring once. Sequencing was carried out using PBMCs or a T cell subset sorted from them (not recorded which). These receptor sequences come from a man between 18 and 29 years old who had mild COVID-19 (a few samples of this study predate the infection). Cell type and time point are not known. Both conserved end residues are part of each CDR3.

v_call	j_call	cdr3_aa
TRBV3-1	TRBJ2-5	CASSQFQGPQETQYF
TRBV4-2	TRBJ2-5	CASSYYSGVGETQYF
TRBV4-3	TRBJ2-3	CASSHSTSGSTDTQYF
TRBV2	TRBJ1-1	CARVFPVHTEAFF
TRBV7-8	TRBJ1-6	CASSLVVYNSPLHF
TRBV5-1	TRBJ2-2	CASSTGHANTGELFF
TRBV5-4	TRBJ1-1	CASSWGNTEAFF
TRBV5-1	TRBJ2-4	CASSFWPEAKNIQYF
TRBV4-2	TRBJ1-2	CASSQGTGGVDNSGYGYTF
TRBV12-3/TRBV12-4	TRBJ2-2	CASSAGTIYTGELFF
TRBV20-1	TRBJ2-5	CSDLTSGLLETQYF
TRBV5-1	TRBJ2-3	CASSPAGHPDTQYF
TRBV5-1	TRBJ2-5	CASTRFGRQETQYF
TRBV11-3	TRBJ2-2	CASSFLLAGGTTGELFF
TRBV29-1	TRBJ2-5	CSSGNPDVTQYF
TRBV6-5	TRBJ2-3	CASSLRDRVTDTQYF
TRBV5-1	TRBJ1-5	CASSLRQGQQPQHF
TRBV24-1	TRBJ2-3	CATSDSGAADTQYF
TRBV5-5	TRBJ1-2	CASGIFGGVDTF
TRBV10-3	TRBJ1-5	CAISESGGPQPQHF
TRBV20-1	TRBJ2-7	CSASVQTSSYEQYF
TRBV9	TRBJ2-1	CASGTGYNEQFF
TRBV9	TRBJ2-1	CASSVGGGLTINEQFF
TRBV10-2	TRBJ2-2	CASMGLAGVGELFF
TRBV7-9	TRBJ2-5	CASSFGGLETQYF
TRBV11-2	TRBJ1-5	CASSLSPQQGRLRQPQHF
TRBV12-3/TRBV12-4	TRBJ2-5	CASSPYLAGGPETQYF
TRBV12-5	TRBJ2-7	CASSYPRQGPYF
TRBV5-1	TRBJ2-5	CASTTGGRGETQYF
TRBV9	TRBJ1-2	CASSVAVTGDNYGYTF
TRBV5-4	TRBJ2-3	CASRSPGGPPPDTQYF
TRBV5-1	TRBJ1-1	CASSSTGAYSAAFF
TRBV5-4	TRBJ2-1	CASSLGLAGREQFF
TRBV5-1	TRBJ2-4	CASSSPRGGEAKNIQYF
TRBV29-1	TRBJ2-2	CSVKPGQGVTGELFF
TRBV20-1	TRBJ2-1	CSAASLSGGQYNEQFF
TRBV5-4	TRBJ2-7	CASSLTGQGFSEQYF
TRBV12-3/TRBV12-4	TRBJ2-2	CASSPQQGSSAGELFF
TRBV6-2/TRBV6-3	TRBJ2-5	CASRRAGGPQETQYF
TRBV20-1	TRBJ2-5	CSAGSGSHQETQYF
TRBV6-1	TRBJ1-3	CASSLGGFSGNTIYF
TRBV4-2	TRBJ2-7	CASSRLGRGDGTYEQYF